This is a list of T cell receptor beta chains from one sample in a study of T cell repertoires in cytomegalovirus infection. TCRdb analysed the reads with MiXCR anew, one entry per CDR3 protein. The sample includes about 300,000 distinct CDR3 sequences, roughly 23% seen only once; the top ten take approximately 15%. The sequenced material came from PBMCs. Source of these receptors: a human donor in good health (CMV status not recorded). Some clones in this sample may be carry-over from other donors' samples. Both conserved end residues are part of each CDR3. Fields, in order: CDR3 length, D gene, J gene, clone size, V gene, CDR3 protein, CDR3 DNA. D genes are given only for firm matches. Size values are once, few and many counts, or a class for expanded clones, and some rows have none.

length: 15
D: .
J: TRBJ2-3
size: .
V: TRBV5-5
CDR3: CASSFLEGVPDTQYF
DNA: TGTGCCAGCAGCTTCCTCGAGGGGGTACCAGATACGCAGTATTTT

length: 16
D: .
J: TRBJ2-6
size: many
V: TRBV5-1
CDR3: CASSLVLGSGANVLTF
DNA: TGTGCCAGCAGCTTAGTGTTAGGGTCGGGGGCCAACGTCCTGACTTTC

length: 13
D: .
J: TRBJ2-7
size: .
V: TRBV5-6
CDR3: CASSSTFSYEQYF
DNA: TGTGCCAGCAGCTCAACGTTCTCCTACGAGCAGTACTTC

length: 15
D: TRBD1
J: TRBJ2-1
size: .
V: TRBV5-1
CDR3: CASSLTGDSYNEQFF
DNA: TGCGCCAGCAGCTTGACAGGGGATTCCTACAATGAGCAGTTCTTC

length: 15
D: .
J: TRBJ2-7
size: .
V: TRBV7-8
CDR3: CASSLVVGEAYEQYF
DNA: TGTGCCAGCAGCTTAGTTGTGGGAGAGGCGTACGAGCAGTACTTC

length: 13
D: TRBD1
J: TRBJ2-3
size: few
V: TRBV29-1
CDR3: CSVEVGGSDTQYF
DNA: TGCAGCGTTGAAGTAGGGGGCTCAGATACGCAGTATTTT

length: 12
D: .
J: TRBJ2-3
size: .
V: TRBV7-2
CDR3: CASSPHTDTQYF
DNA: TGTGCCAGCAGCCCACATACAGATACGCAGTATTTT

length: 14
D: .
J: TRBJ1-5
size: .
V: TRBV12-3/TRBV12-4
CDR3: CASSFDSSNQPQHF
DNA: TGTGCCAGCAGTTTCGACAGTAGCAATCAGCCCCAGCATTTT

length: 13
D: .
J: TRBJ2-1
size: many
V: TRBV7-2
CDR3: CASSLEEASEQFF
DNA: TGTGCCAGCAGCTTAGAAGAGGCAAGTGAGCAGTTCTTC

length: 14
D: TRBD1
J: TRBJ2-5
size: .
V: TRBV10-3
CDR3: CAISGPDRGETQYF
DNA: TGTGCCATCAGTGGGCCGGACAGGGGGGAGACCCAGTACTTC

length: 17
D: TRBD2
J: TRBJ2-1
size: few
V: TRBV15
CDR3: CATSRDPIAGVVNEQFF
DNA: TGTGCCACCAGCAGAGATCCCATAGCGGGAGTCGTAAATGAGCAGTTCTTC

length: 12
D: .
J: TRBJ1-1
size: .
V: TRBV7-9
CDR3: CASSLADAGAFF
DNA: TGTGCCAGCAGCTTGGCGGACGCTGGAGCTTTCTTT

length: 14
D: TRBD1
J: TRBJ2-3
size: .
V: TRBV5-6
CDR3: CASSGQGVLDTQYF
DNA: TGTGCCAGCAGCGGACAGGGGGTCCTCGATACGCAGTATTTT

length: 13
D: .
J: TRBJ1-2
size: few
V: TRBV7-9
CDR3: CASTVGVLDGYTF
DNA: TGTGCCAGCACCGTGGGGGTGCTGGACGGCTACACCTTC

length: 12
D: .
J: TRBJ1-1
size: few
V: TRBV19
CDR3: CASRRMNTEAFF
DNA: TGTGCCAGCCGACGGATGAACACTGAAGCTTTCTTT

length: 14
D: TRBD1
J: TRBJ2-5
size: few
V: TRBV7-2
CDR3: CASSPRGPQETQYF
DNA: TGTGCCAGCAGCCCCAGGGGGCCCCAAGAGACCCAGTACTTC

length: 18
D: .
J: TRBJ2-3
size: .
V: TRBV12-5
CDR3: CASGSLRDGSRYTDTQYF
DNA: TGTGCTAGTGGTTCGCTCCGGGACGGAAGCCGTTACACAGATACGCAGTATTTT

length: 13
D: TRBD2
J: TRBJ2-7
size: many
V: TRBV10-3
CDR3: CAISHGTTYEQYF
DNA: TGTGCCATCAGCCATGGGACTACCTACGAGCAGTACTTC

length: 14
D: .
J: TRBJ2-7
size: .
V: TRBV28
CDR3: CASSFLGTVPEQYF
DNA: TGTGCCAGCAGTTTTTTAGGGACTGTACCCGAGCAGTACTTC

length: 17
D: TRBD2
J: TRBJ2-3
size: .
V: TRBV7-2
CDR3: CASSLRTGGGSTDTQYF
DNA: TGTGCCAGCAGCTTAAGGACTGGCGGGGGAAGCACAGATACGCAGTATTTT

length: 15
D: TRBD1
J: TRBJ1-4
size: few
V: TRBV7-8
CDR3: CASSASDRGTEKLFF
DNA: TGTGCCAGCAGCGCCTCGGACAGGGGAACCGAAAAACTGTTTTTT

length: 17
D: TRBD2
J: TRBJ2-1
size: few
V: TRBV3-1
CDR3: CASSQGQGLAIRNEQFF
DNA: TGTGCCAGCAGCCAAGGTCAAGGACTAGCAATTCGGAATGAGCAGTTCTTC

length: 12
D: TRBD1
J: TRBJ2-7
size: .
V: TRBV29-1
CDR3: CSVRDSTYEQYF
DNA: TGCAGCGTCCGGGACAGCACCTACGAGCAGTACTTC

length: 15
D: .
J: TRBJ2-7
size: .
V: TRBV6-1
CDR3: CASSPDRDRSYEQYF
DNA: TGTGCCAGCAGTCCGGACCGGGACCGCTCCTACGAGCAGTACTTC

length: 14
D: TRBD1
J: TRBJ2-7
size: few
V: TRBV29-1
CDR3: CSVGADRGSYEQYF
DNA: TGCAGCGTGGGAGCGGACAGGGGGTCCTACGAGCAGTACTTC

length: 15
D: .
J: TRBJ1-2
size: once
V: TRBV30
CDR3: CAWNPAGTRSYGYTF
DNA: TGTGCCTGGAACCCCGCAGGGACCAGAAGCTATGGCTACACCTTC

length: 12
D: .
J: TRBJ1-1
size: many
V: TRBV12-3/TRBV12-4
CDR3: CANHRVVAEAFF
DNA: TGTGCCAACCACAGGGTCGTCGCTGAAGCTTTCTTT

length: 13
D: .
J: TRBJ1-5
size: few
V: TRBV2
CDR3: CASRDRNNQPQHF
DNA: TGTGCCAGCAGAGACAGGAACAATCAGCCCCAGCATTTT

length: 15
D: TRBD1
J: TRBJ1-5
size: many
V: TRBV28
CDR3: CASSRDRGGNQPQHF
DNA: TGTGCCAGCAGCCGGGACAGGGGTGGCAATCAGCCCCAGCATTTT

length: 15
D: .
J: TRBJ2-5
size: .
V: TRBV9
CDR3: CASTPYMNPGETQYF
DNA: TGTGCCAGCACCCCTTACATGAATCCGGGGGAGACCCAGTACTTC

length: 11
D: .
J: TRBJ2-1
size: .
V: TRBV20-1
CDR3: CSASSFNEQFF
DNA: TGCAGTGCTAGTTCATTCAATGAGCAGTTCTTC

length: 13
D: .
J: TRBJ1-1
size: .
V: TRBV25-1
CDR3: CASSLQMGTEAFF
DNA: TGTGCCAGCAGTTTACAAATGGGCACTGAAGCTTTCTTT

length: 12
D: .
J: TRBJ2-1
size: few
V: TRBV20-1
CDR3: CSAGGFFNEQFF
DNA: TGCAGTGCGGGGGGCTTCTTCAATGAGCAGTTCTTC

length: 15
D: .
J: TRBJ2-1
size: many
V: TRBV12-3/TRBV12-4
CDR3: CASSLGGGLYNEQFF
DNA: TGTGCCAGCAGCTTAGGGGGGGGTCTTTACAATGAGCAGTTCTTC

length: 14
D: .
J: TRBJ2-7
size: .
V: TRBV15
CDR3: CATSPRQDSYEQYF
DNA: TGTGCCACCAGCCCCCGTCAAGACAGCTACGAGCAGTACTTC

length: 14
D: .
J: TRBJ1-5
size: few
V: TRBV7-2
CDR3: CASSPDWTNQPQHF
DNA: TGTGCCAGCAGCCCTGACTGGACCAATCAGCCCCAGCATTTT

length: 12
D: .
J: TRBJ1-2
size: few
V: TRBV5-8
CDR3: CASSLRRGGYTF
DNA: TGTGCCAGCAGCTTGAGGAGGGGAGGCTACACCTTC

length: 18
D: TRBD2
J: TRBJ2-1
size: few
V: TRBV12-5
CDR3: CASTTSGSPISSYNEQFF
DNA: TGTGCTAGCACGACTAGCGGGAGCCCAATCTCCTCCTACAATGAGCAGTTCTTC

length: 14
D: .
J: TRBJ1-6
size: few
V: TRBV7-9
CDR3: CASSSYRVDSPLHF
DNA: TGTGCCAGCAGCTCATACAGGGTTGATTCACCCCTCCACTTT

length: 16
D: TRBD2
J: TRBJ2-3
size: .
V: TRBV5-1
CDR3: CASSVLAGTLTDTQYF
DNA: TGCGCCAGCAGCGTACTAGCGGGAACTCTCACAGATACGCAGTATTTT

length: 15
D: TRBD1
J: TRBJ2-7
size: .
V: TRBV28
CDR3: CASSTPGTGGYEQYF
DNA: TGTGCCAGCAGTACACCCGGGACAGGGGGGTACGAGCAGTACTTC

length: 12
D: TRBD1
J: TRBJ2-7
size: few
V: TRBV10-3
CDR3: CAIRWTGDEQYF
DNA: TGTGCCATCAGATGGACAGGGGACGAGCAGTACTTC

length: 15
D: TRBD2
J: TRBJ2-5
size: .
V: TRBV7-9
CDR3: CASSLGSGSPQTQYF
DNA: TGTGCCAGCAGCTTAGGAAGCGGGAGTCCGCAGACCCAGTACTTC

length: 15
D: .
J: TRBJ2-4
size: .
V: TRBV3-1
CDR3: CASSQDGAAKNIQYF
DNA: TGTGCCAGCAGCCAAGATGGAGCAGCCAAAAACATTCAGTACTTC

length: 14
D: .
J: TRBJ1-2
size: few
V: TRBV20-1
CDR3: CSARATVTNYGYTF
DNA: TGCAGTGCTAGAGCTACAGTTACTAACTATGGCTACACCTTC

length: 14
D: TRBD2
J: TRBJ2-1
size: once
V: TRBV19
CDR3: CASKTSGSSWEQFF
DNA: TGTGCCAGTAAGACTAGCGGGAGTTCCTGGGAGCAGTTCTTC

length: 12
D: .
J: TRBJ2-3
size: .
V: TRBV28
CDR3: CASSLFSDSQYF
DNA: TGTGCCAGCAGTTTATTTTCGGACTCGCAGTATTTT

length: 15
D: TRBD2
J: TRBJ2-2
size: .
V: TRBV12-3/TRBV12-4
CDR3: CASSLLAGATGELFF
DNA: TGTGCCAGCAGCCTTCTAGCGGGAGCCACCGGGGAGCTGTTTTTT

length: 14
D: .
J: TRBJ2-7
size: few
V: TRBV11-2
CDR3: CASSFVSRVNEQYF
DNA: TGTGCCAGCAGCTTCGTCTCCAGGGTCAACGAGCAGTACTTC

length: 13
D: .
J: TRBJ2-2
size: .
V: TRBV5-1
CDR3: CASSSTLTGELFF
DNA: TGCGCCAGCAGCTCTACACTCACCGGGGAGCTGTTTTTT

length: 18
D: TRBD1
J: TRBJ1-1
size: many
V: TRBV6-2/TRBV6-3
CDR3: CASSYHTGTGTRDTEAFF
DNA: TGTGCCAGCAGTTACCATACCGGGACAGGGACTCGGGACACTGAAGCTTTCTTT

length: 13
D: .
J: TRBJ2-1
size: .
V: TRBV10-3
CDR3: CAISEPVVLEQFF
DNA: TGTGCCATCAGTGAGCCAGTTGTCCTAGAGCAGTTCTTC

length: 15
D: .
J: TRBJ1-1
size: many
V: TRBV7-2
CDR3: CASSFRSGLGTEAFF
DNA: TGTGCCAGCAGCTTCCGATCAGGGCTGGGGACTGAAGCTTTCTTT

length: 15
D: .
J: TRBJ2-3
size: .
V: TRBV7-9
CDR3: CASSLPESDTDKHYF
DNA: TGTGCCAGCAGCTTACCGGAGAGCGACACAGATAAGCATTATTTT

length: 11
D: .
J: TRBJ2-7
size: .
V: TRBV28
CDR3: CASREAHEQYF
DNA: TGTGCCAGCAGGGAGGCTCACGAGCAGTACTTC

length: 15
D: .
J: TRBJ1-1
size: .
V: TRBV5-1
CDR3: CASSLATAGNTEAFF
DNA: TGCGCCAGCAGCTTGGCCACAGCCGGGAACACTGAAGCTTTCTTT

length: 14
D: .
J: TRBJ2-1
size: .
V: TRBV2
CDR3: CASSEALRGNEQFF
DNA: TGTGCCAGCAGTGAAGCGCTTCGAGGCAATGAGCAGTTCTTC

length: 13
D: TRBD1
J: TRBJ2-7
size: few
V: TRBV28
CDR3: CASSPGQGVEQYF
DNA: TGTGCCAGCAGCCCGGGGCAGGGGGTCGAGCAGTACTTC

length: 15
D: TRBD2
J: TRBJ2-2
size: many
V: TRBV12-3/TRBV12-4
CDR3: CASSLGLGNTGELFF
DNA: TGTGCCAGCAGTTTGGGACTAGGGAACACCGGGGAGCTGTTTTTT